Following are 6 T cell receptor beta chains from one sample sequenced in a study of T cells in localized non-small cell lung cancer. Using immunoSEQ multiplex PCR, the repertoire was profiled, and TCRdb retains in-frame clones only, with some absent. The data hold some 13,000 clones, with approximately 80% observed a single time. The sample consisted of peripheral blood, taken before any cancer treatment. The receptors derive from a male donor older than 55 with stage I squamous cell lung carcinoma.

CDR3 nucleotide sequence: TGTGCCAGCAGACTCCACAGGGGGGGTAGCGACGAGCAGTACTTC. Protein: CASRLHRGGSDEQYF. The chain employs TRBV6-1 and TRBJ2-7, with a possible D match to TRBD1 (8 bases). In germline, CDR1 is MNHNS, CDR2 SASEGT. CDR3 length: 15 amino acids. V dropped 6 bases and J dropped 5 bases, with 20 bases sitting between them.

The rearrangement links TRBV27 to TRBJ2-3; D call uncertain. The CDR3 contains 16 residues. Trimming took off 6 bases at V and 0 bases at J, with 16 bases between the two ends. CDR1 and CDR2 (germline): MNHEY, SMNVEV (reference sequence). CDR3 nucleotide sequence: TGTGCCAGCAGCTGGGGTCTTGGAACTAGCACAGATACGCAGTATTTT. Translated, it gives CASSWGLGTSTDTQYF.

This clone has just one count. V and J are TRBV2 and TRBJ1-4; tentatively, D is TRBD1 (5 bases). Germline-derived CDR1 and CDR2 are SNHLY and FYNNEI. The CDR3 is 14 residues long. The V and J ends lost 6 bases and 5 bases respectively, with 13 bases between them. CDR3 loop: CASRGQGQNEKLFF. As DNA, the CDR3 is TGTGCCAGCAGAGGGCAGGGCCAGAATGAAAAACTGTTTTTT.

The J gene is TRBJ1-2, the V gene TRBV9, with D uncertain. From germline, CDR1 is SGDLS and CDR2 YYNGEE. The CDR3 length is 17 residues. V was cut by 0 bases and J by 0 bases, with 15 bases left in between. DNA for the CDR3: TGTGCCAGCAGCGTAGGGACCCGGGGATGCTCTAACTATGGCTACACCTTC. Translation: CASSVGTRGCSNYGYTF.

The chain couples TRBV10-2 to TRBJ2-1; 10 nucleotides line up with TRBD2. The junction had 7 bases not matched to a gene; V was cut back by 7 bases and J by 7 bases. The CDR3 is 14 residues long. CDR1 and CDR2 (germline): WSHSY, SAAADI. The CDR3 DNA reads TGCGCCAGCAAGGTAGCTAGCGGGAGAAATGAGCAGTTCTTC. The encoded protein is CASKVASGRNEQFF.

The chain joins TRBV10-3 to TRBJ2-3; D uncertain. Germline CDR1 and CDR2: ENHRY and SYGVKD. V gave up 0 bases and J gave up 6 bases, with 10 bases separating them. This CDR3 spans 14 amino acids. DNA for the CDR3: TGTGCCATCAGTGAGTCGGGGTACGGCGATACGCAGTATTTT. It is translated as CAISESGYGDTQYF.